This is a list of T cell receptor beta chains from one sample in a study of somatic mutations in cytotoxic T cells in rheumatoid arthritis. Clones were read by immunoSEQ multiplex PCR, and TCRdb kept only the in-frame ones, dropping some. The repertoire holds more than 10,000 clones, with 70% to 90% as singletons. The specimen was CD8+ T cells sorted from blood. The source is an adult with rheumatoid arthritis. The CDR3 runs from the conserved cysteine through the conserved F or W. The D gene is left open where the match is weak. Not every row has a clone size; where given, it reads once, few, many or a size class.

j_call d_call v_call clone_size cdr3_aa cdr3_nt
TRBJ1-1 - TRBV5-1 - CASSLVGADTEAFF TGCGCCAGCAGCTTGGTGGGGGCAGACACTGAAGCTTTCTTT
TRBJ2-5 TRBD2 TRBV4-1 - CASSVAGGETQYF TGCGCCAGCAGCGTAGCGGGGGGCGAGACCCAGTACTTC
TRBJ2-5 - TRBV28 - CASTRRDAQETQYF TGTGCCAGCACTCGCCGGGACGCCCAAGAGACCCAGTACTTC
TRBJ1-2 - TRBV7-9 - CASSPREGDGYTF TGTGCCAGCAGCCCACGGGAGGGAGATGGCTACACCTTC
TRBJ2-5 - TRBV7-9 - CASSLIPGLPFYQETQYF TGTGCCAGCAGCTTAATCCCGGGACTCCCGTTCTACCAAGAGACCCAGTACTTC
TRBJ1-2 - TRBV9 - CASSVEEHYYGYTF TGTGCCAGCAGCGTAGAGGAACACTACTATGGCTACACCTTC
TRBJ2-7 - TRBV7-8 - CASGVRGGFSYEQYF TGTGCCAGTGGGGTCAGGGGGGGGTTTTCCTACGAGCAGTACTTC
TRBJ1-2 - TRBV19 once CASSIGLGGGYGYTF TGTGCCAGTAGTATAGGGCTCGGGGGCGGCTATGGCTACACCTTC
TRBJ1-1 - TRBV5-4 - CASSLGASATEAFF TGTGCCAGCAGCTTGGGGGCCTCAGCGACTGAAGCTTTCTTT
TRBJ2-1 TRBD2 TRBV7-2 few CASSSRTSAVHNEQFF TGTGCCAGCAGCTCTCGTACTAGCGCCGTTCACAATGAGCAGTTCTTC
TRBJ2-7 - TRBV5-6 few CASSLVPGERYEQYF TGTGCCAGCAGCTTGGTCCCAGGGGAGAGATACGAGCAGTACTTC
TRBJ2-3 TRBD2 TRBV5-4 once CASSLSSGGNTDTQYF TGTGCCAGCAGCTTGAGTAGCGGGGGTAACACAGATACGCAGTATTTT
TRBJ2-7 - TRBV4-2 - CASSQDALGATYEQYF TGTGCCAGCAGCCAAGATGCCCTCGGGGCGACCTACGAGCAGTACTTC
TRBJ2-7 - TRBV15 - CATSGTTYEQYF TGTGCCACCAGCGGAACTACTTACGAGCAGTACTTC
TRBJ2-1 - TRBV19 - CASSSGASYNEQFF TGTGCCAGTAGCTCAGGGGCGTCCTACAATGAGCAGTTCTTC
TRBJ1-2 - TRBV30 - CAWSRASGGYTF TGTGCCTGGAGTAGGGCCAGCGGTGGCTACACCTTC
TRBJ2-1 - TRBV19 few CASSLVGSYNEQFF TGTGCCAGTAGTTTAGTGGGATCCTACAATGAGCAGTTCTTC
TRBJ2-1 - TRBV11-2 - CASSLGREQFF TGTGCCAGCAGCTTAGGGCGTGAGCAGTTCTTC
TRBJ2-7 TRBD2 TRBV2 - CASSWTSGNYEQYF TGTGCCAGCAGTTGGACTAGCGGGAACTACGAGCAGTACTTC
TRBJ2-7 TRBD1 TRBV13 - CASSPPTGAVAYEQYF TGTGCCAGCAGCCCACCGACAGGGGCCGTGGCCTACGAGCAGTACTTC
TRBJ2-7 - TRBV5-6 few CASTTRYHEQYF TGTGCCAGCACCACCCGGTACCACGAGCAGTACTTC
TRBJ2-7 - TRBV19 - CASSISPGASYEQYF TGTGCCAGTAGTATAAGCCCAGGGGCCTCCTACGAGCAGTACTTC
TRBJ2-7 TRBD1 TRBV30 - CAWRRTGGSYEQYF TGTGCCTGGAGAAGGACAGGGGGTTCCTACGAGCAGTACTTC
TRBJ2-7 - TRBV28 - CASSLSSYEQYF TGTGCCAGCAGTTTATCTAGCTACGAGCAGTACTTC
TRBJ2-7 TRBD1 TRBV28 once CASRGQGSYEQYF TGTGCCAGCAGGGGACAGGGTTCTTACGAGCAGTACTTC
TRBJ1-2 - TRBV2 - CASSDLGGWPSTF TGTGCCAGCAGTGACCTCGGGGGGTGGCCCAGTACCTTC
TRBJ1-4 - TRBV25-1 - CASSFSPPGHYEKLFF TGTGCCAGCAGTTTCTCCCCTCCGGGACACTATGAAAAACTGTTTTTT
TRBJ2-7 - TRBV7-2 - CASSFGWAYEQYF TGTGCCAGCAGCTTTGGGTGGGCCTACGAGCAGTACTTC
TRBJ1-5 - TRBV6-1 - CASSEGGGHYSNQPQHF TGTGCCAGCAGTGAAGGGGGCGGGCACTATAGCAATCAGCCCCAGCATTTT
TRBJ2-3 - TRBV10-1 - CASRDDRRTDTQYF TGCGCCAGCAGAGATGACAGGCGGACAGATACGCAGTATTTT
TRBJ1-1 - TRBV28 - CASSGVWEDTEAFF TGTGCCAGCAGTGGGGTTTGGGAAGACACTGAAGCTTTCTTT
TRBJ1-5 TRBD1 TRBV27 - CASRAGTGVGQPQHF TGTGCCAGCAGGGCCGGGACAGGGGTGGGTCAGCCCCAGCATTTT
TRBJ1-6 - TRBV6-6 - CASSEAFSSYNSPLHF TGTGCCAGCTCCGAAGCGTTCAGCTCCTATAATTCACCCCTCCACTTT
TRBJ2-1 - TRBV15 - CATQYRDKYNEQFF TGTGCCACCCAATACCGGGACAAATACAATGAGCAGTTCTTC
TRBJ2-1 - TRBV4-1 - CASSQSEGIYNEQFF TGCGCCAGCAGCCAAAGTGAGGGAATCTACAATGAGCAGTTCTTC
TRBJ2-7 TRBD1 TRBV5-4 - CASRPGQGPYEQYF TGTGCCAGCAGACCGGGACAGGGACCCTACGAGCAGTACTTC
TRBJ2-7 - TRBV30 few CAWGVRYEQYF TGTGCCTGGGGGGTCAGGTACGAGCAGTACTTC
TRBJ1-2 TRBD1 TRBV9 once CASSYLRDRVDGYTF TGTGCCAGCAGCTACCTCCGGGACAGGGTTGATGGCTACACCTTC
TRBJ2-2 TRBD1 TRBV7-7 - CAVNPPGTGATGELFF TGTGCCGTAAACCCCCCAGGGACAGGTGCGACCGGGGAGCTGTTTTTT
TRBJ2-1 TRBD2 TRBV7-3 - CASSLLAGDYNEQFF TGTGCCAGCAGCTTACTAGCGGGGGACTACAATGAGCAGTTCTTC
TRBJ2-1 TRBD2 TRBV19 - CASSSVAGGPLNEQFF TGTGCCAGTAGTTCAGTAGCGGGGGGCCCCTTGAATGAGCAGTTCTTC
TRBJ2-7 - TRBV6-5 few CASSYSSIYEQYF TGTGCCAGCAGTTACTCCAGCATCTACGAGCAGTACTTC
TRBJ1-1 TRBD1 TRBV29-1 - CSVPNPGTGDTEAFF TGCAGCGTTCCCAATCCCGGGACAGGGGACACTGAAGCTTTCTTT
TRBJ2-7 - TRBV29-1 - CSVEEQGQYSNEQYF TGCAGCGTTGAAGAACAGGGCCAGTATTCCAACGAGCAGTACTTC